One TCR beta chain is described in this entry. Its specific antigen is unknown. Base-call qualities are not available, and no considerably larger clone is one nucleotide away. The identical CDR3 is also encoded by other nucleotide sequences in the sample. TCRbeta CDR3 regions were amplified from genomic DNA by means of the immunoSEQ Assay, a bias-controlled multiplex PCR. Per the source publication's procedure: Nucleated cell counts per sample were estimated from amplification of reference gene primers within the assay. To quantify the absolute abundance of each unique TCRbeta CDR3 rearrangement, sequence reads were collapsed and filtered. For each sample, productive Simpson clonality was calculated as the square root of Simpson's diversity index over productive rearrangements. TCRdb took this table from immuneACCESS and kept in-frame rearrangements with V and J called. Such tables lack part of the clones; where checked against another copy, unresolved V genes explain under half of the gap, and the rest is unexplained. D and trimming come from the DNA, and the V and J calls and clone size come from that table. The sample table contains 370,000 or so clones; only one count was recorded for about 90% of them. The ten largest account for 1.3% of the sample.

The germline V gene gives CDR1 as MNHEY and CDR2 as SVGAGI. The CDR3 measures 13 amino acids from cysteine to phenylalanine. Only the CDR3 region is kept as DNA, spanning 39 bases read in frame from base 1. Relative to germline, V is 9 bases shorter and J is 0 bases shorter, with 11 bases between their ends. Participants in the prospective study were aged 18 to 89 years, lived in 20 to 30 United States geographic areas, and enrolled through a virtual design. Cohort assignment in the prospective study relied on participant-reported clinical history from a screening survey and a study questionnaire. Recovered participants in ImmuneRACE Cohort 3 were defined as having two consecutive negative NP/OP PCR tests, clearance from a healthcare professional, or resolution of symptoms. Each participant in the prospective study had whole blood, serum and a nasopharyngeal or oropharyngeal swab collected by mobile phlebotomists. Additional blood draws and questionnaires over an approximately two-month period could optionally be provided by prospective study participants. Prospective study blood samples were shipped either frozen or at room temperature before DNA extraction.

The sample originates from a study of blood T cell repertoires in COVID-19 (dated by TCRdb to 2020 to 2021). Context from the whole study: Collaborator samples came from the United States, Italy and Spain and covered acute and convalescent phases of COVID-19. The prospective study material was composed of cDNA or gDNA derived from T cells, B-cell-depleted T cells, or PBMCs. The dataset comprised deeply sampled blood TCRbeta repertoires from subjects exposed to, actively infected with, or recovered from COVID-19. The repertoires were released in a freely available public database meant as a resource for research on the immune response to SARS-CoV-2. Samples came from the ongoing ImmuneRACE study (first 160 participants) plus 1,254 subjects from 6 global collaborators. The sample metadata nearly always contained a de-identified subject ID, COVID-19 status, age in years and sex. Where HLA class I and class II types were available, the types were taken from metadata supplied by the sample provider, not from assay-based typing. What the study reported, not specific to this receptor: The amount of clinical and demographic metadata varied by source and participant and was provided uncurated.

The receptor chain draws on TRBV6-5 and TRBJ2-5; a tentative D call is TRBD1 (6 bases match). The sequence was collected from a man younger than 45 who had recovered from COVID-19. Material for sequencing was PBMCs or T cells enriched from blood (not recorded which). The encoded CDR3 is CASRSGDQETQYF. The bases read TGTGCCAGTAGGTCAGGGGACCAAGAGACCCAGTACTTC.